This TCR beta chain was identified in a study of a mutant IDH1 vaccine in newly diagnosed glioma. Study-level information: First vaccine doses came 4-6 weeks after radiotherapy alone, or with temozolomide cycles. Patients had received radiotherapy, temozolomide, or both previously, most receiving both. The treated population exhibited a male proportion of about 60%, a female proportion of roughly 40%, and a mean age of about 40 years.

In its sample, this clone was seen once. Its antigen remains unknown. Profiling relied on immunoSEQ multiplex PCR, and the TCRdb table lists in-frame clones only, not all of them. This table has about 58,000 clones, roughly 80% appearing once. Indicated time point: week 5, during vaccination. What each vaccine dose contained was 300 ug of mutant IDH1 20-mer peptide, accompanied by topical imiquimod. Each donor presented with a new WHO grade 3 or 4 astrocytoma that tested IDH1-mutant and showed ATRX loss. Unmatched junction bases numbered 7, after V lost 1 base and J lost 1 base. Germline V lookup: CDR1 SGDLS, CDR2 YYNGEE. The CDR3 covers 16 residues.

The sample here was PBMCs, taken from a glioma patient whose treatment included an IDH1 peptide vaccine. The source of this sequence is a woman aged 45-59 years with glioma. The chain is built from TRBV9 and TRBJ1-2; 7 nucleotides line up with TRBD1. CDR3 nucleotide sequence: TGTGCCAGCAGCGTAATGGAGGGGGCCTTTAACTATGGCTACACCTTC. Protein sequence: CASSVMEGAFNYGYTF.